The clone carrying this T cell receptor beta chain was seen only a few times. TCR beta CDR3 regions were amplified from RNA. During a first-round RT-PCR of the TCR CDR3, the HTBI primer set was used. From the multiplex PCR reads, TCRdb called clonotypes with MiXCR, one entry per CDR3 protein. The table includes a few hundred thousand distinct CDR3 sequences, more than 15% detected once. The patients, who ranged from 18 to 65 in age, presented with newly diagnosed hyperthyroidism lasting under 2 months. Extraction of PBMCs used around 9.6 ml of fresh peripheral blood. This sample is drawn from a study of T cells in Graves' hyperthyroidism and ophthalmopathy. The clonotype was recovered from a woman aged 30 to 39 with Graves' hyperthyroidism. Sequencing was done on a sample of blood.

Here the CDR3 reads CASSPIERESAQYF. CDR3 nucleotides: TGTGCCAGCAGCCCTATAGAGCGGGAGTCTGCGCAGTATTTT. V gene TRBV7-2 combines with J gene TRBJ2-3, with 8 bases identical to TRBD2. The CDR3 runs to 14 residues. V was clipped by 5 bases and J by 10 bases; unmatched bases: 11. The germline CDR1 and CDR2 sequences are SGHTA and FQGNSA.